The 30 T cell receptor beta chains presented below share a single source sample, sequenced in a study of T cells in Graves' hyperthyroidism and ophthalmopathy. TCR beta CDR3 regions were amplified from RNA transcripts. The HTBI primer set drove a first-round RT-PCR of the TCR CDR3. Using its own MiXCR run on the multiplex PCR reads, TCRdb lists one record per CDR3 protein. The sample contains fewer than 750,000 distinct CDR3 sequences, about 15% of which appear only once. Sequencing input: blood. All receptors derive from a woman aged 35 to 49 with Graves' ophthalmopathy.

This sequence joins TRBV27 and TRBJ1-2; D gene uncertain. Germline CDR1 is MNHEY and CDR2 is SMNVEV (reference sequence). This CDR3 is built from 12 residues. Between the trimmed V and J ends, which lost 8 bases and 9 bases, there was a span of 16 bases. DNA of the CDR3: TGTGCCAGCGCCTCGACCCCATATCGCTACACCTTC. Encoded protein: CASASTPYRYTF.

CDR3 loop: CASSGHGTAKNIQYF. The CDR3 DNA is TGTGCCAGCAGCGGCCATGGGACAGCCAAAAACATTCAGTACTTC. The chain is built from TRBV7-2 and TRBJ2-4; possibly TRBD1 or TRBD2 for D (5 bases each). This CDR3 spans 15 amino acids. The germline CDR1 and CDR2 sequences are SGHTA and FQGNSA. The V gene lost 5 bases and the J gene lost 0 bases, with 11 bases spanning the gap.

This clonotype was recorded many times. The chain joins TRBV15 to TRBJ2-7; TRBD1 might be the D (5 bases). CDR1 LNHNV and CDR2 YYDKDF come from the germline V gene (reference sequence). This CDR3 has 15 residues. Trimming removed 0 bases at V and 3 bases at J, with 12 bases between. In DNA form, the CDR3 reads TGTGCCACCAGCAGAGATGGGGCTACTAACTACGAGCAGTACTTC. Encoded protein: CATSRDGATNYEQYF.

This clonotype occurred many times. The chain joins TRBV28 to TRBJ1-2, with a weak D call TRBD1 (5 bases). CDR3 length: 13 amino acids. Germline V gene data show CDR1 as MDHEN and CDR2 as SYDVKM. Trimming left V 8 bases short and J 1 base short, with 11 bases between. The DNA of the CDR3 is TGTGCCAGCCGCTCGGGACTTAACTATGGCTACACCTTC. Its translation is CASRSGLNYGYTF.

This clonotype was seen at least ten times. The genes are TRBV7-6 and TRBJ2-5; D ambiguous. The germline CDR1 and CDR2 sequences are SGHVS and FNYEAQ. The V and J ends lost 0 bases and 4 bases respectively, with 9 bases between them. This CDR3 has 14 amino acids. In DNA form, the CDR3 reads TGTGCCAGCAGCTTAGCGTTCGGTCTAGAGACCCAGTACTTC. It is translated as CASSLAFGLETQYF.

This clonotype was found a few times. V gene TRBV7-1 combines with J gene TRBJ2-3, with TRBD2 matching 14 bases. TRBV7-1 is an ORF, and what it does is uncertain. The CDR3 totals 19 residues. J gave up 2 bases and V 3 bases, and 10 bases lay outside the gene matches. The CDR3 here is CASSSGLAGVSFATDTQYF. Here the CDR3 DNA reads TGTGCCAGCAGCTCGGGACTAGCGGGAGTTTCGTTTGCCACAGATACGCAGTATTTT.

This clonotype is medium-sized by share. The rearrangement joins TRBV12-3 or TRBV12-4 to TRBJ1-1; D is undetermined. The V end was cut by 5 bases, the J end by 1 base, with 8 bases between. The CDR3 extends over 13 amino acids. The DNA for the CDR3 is TGTGCCAGCAGTAGGGCGGAGAACACTGAAGCTTTCTTT. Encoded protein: CASSRAENTEAFF.

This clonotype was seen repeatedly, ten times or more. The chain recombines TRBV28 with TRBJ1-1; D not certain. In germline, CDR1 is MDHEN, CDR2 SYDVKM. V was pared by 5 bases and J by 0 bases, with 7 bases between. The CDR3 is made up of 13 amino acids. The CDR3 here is CASSPPMNTEAFF. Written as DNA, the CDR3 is TGTGCCAGCAGTCCACCAATGAACACTGAAGCTTTCTTT.

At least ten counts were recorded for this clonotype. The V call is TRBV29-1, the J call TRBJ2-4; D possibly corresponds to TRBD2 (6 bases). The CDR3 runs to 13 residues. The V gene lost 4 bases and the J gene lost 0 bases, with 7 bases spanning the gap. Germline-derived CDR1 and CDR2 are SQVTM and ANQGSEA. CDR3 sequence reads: CSVAGGAKNIQYF. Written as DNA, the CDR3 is TGCAGCGTTGCCGGGGGAGCCAAAAACATTCAGTACTTC.

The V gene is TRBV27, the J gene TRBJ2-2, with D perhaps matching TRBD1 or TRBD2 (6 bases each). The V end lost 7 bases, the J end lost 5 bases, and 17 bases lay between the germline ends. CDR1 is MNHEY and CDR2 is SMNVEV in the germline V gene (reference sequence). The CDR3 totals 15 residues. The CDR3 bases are TGTGCCAGCACCCGGGGGCTAGGCAGAACCGGGGAGCTGTTTTTT. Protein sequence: CASTRGLGRTGELFF.

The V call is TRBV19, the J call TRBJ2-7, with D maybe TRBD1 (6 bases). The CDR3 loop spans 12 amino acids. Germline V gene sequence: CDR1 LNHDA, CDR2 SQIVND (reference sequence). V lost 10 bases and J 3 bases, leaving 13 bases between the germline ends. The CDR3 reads CATSDRDYEQYF. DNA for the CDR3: TGTGCCACTTCGGACAGAGACTACGAGCAGTACTTC.

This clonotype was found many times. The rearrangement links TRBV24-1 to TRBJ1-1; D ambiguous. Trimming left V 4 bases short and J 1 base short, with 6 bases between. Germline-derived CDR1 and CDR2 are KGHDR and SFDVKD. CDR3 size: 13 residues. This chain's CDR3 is CATSDWKNTEAFF. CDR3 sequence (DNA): TGTGCCACCAGTGACTGGAAGAACACTGAAGCTTTCTTT.

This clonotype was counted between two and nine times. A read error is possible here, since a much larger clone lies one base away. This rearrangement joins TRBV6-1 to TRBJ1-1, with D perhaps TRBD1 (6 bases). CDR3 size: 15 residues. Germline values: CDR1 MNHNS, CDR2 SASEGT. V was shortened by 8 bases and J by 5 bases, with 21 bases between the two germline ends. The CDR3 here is CASGDLRGDRTEAFF. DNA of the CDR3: TGTGCCAGCGGAGATCTGAGGGGGGATAGGACTGAAGCTTTCTTT.

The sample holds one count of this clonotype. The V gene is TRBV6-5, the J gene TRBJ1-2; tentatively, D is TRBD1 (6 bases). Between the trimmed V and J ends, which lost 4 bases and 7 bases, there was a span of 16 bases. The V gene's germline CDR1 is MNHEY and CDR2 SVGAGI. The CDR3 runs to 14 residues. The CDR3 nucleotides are TGTGCCAGCAGTTTTTCCGGACAGTTAACTGGCTACACCTTC. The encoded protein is CASSFSGQLTGYTF.

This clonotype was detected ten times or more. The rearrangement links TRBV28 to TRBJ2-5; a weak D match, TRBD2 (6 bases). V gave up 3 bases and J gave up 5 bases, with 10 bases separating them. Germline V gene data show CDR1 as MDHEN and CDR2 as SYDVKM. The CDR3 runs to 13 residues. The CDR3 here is CASSFGSRETQYF. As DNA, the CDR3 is TGTGCCAGCAGTTTCGGGAGTAGGGAGACCCAGTACTTC.

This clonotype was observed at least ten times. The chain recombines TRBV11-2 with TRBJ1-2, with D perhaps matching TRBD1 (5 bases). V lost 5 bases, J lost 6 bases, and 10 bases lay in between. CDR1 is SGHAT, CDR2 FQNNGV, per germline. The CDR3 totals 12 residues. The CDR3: CASSKGLNGYTF. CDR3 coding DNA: TGTGCCAGCAGCAAGGGGCTAAATGGCTACACCTTC.

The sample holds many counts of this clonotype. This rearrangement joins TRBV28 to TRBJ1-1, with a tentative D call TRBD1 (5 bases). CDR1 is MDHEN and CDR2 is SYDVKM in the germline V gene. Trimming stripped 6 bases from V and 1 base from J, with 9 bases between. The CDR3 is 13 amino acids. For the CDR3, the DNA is TGTGCCAGCAGGCTGGGACCGAACACTGAAGCTTTCTTT. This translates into CASRLGPNTEAFF.

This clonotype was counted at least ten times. The CDR3 loop is CASRPAPGQTNTEAFF. CDR3 sequence (DNA): TGTGCCAGCAGGCCCGCCCCGGGACAGACGAACACTGAAGCTTTCTTT. This chain joins TRBV28 and TRBJ1-1, with 7 bases matching TRBD1. CDR3 length equals 16 residues. Germline V gene sequence: CDR1 MDHEN, CDR2 SYDVKM. J gave up 1 base and V 6 bases, and 11 bases lay outside the gene matches. Full variable domain (missing parts from reference TRBV28 and TRBJ1-1): DVKVTQSSRYLVKRTGEKVFLECVQDMDHENMFWYRQDPGLGLRLIYFSYDVKMKEKGDIPEGYSVSREKKERFSLILESASTNQTSMYLCASRPAPGQTNTEAFFGQGTRLTVV.

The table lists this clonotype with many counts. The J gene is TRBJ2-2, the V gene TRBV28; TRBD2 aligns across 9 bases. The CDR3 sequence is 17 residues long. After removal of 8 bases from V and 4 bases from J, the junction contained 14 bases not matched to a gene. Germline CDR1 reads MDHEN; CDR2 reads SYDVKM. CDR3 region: CASGSSGSNRGTGELFF. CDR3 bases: TGTGCCAGCGGAAGTAGCGGGAGCAACCGGGGCACCGGGGAGCTGTTTTTT.

The CDR3 region has the DNA TGTGCCAACCAGGGGCGCGGGATCTACGAGCAGTACTTC. Its protein is CANQGRGIYEQYF. J is TRBJ2-7 and V is TRBV6-1; D possibly matches TRBD1 or TRBD2 (6 bases each). The germline CDR1 and CDR2 sequences are MNHNS and SASEGT. The CDR3 consists of 13 residues. V dropped 10 bases and J dropped 3 bases, with 16 bases sitting between them.

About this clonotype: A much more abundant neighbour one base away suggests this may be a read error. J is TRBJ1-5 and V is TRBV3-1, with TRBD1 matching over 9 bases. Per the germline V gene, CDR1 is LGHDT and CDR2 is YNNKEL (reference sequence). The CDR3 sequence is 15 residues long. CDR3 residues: CASNQGTGINQPQHF. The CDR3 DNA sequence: TGTGCCAGCAACCAAGGGACAGGGATAAATCAGCCCCAGCATTTT.

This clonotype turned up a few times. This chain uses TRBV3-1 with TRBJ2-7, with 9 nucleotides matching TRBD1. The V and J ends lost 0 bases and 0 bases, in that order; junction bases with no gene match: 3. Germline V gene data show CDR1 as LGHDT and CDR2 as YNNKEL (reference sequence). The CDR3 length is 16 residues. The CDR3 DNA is TGTGCCAGCAGCCAAGATATGACAGGGGGCTCCTACGAGCAGTACTTC. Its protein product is CASSQDMTGGSYEQYF.

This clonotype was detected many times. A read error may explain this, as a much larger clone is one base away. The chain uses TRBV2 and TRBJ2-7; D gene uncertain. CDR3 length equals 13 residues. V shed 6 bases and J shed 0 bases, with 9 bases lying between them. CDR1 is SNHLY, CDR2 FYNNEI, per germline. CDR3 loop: CASRRTVSYEQYF. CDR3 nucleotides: TGTGCCAGCAGAAGGACGGTCTCCTACGAGCAGTACTTC.

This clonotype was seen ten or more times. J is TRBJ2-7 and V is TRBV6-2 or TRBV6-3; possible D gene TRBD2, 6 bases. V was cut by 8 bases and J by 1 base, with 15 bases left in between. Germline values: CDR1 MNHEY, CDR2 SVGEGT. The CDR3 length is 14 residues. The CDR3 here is CASFGRDSSYEQYF. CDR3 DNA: TGTGCCAGCTTCGGACGGGACTCGTCCTACGAGCAGTACTTC.

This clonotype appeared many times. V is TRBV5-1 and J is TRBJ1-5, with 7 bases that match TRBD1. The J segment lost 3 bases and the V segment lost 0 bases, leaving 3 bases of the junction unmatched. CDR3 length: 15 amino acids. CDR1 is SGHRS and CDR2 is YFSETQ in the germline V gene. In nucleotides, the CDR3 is TGCGCCAGCAGCTTGGTCAGGGGGAACAATCAGCCCCAGCATTTT. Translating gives CASSLVRGNNQPQHF.

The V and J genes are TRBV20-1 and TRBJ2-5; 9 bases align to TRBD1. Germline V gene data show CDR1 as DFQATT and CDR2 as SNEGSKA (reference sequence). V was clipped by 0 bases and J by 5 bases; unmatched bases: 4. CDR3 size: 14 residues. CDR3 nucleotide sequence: TGCAGTGCTAGAGATCGGGACAGGGTCGAGACCCAGTACTTC. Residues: CSARDRDRVETQYF.

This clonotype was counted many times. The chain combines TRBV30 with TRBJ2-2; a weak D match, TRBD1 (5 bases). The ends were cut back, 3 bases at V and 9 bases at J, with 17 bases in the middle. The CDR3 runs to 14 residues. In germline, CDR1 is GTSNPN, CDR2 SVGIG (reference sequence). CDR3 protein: CAWRMGQGRRELFF. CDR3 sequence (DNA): TGTGCCTGGAGGATGGGGCAGGGTAGGAGGGAGCTGTTTTTT.

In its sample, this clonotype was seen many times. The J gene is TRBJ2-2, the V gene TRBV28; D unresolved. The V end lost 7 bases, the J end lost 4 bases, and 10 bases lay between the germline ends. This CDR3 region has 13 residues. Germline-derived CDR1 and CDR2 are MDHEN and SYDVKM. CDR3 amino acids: CASTLGFTGELFF. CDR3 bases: TGTGCCAGCACCCTTGGGTTCACCGGGGAGCTGTTTTTT.

CDR3 DNA: TGTGCCAGCAGTTTTGGAGTGGGTCGGACCGGGGAGCTGTTTTTT. Its protein is CASSFGVGRTGELFF. The rearrangement links TRBV28 to TRBJ2-2; D remains ambiguous. Trimming took 3 bases from V and 5 from J, leaving 13 bases between them. The CDR3 runs to 15 residues. Germline CDR1 reads MDHEN; CDR2 reads SYDVKM.

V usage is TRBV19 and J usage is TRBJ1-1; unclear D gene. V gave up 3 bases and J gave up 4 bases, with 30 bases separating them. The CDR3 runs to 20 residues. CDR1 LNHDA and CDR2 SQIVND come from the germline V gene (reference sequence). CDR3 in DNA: TGTGCCAGTAGTATTTTGGGTGCGAGGACGGGCTCTGCGATGGGCACTGAAGCTTTCTTT. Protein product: CASSILGARTGSAMGTEAFF.